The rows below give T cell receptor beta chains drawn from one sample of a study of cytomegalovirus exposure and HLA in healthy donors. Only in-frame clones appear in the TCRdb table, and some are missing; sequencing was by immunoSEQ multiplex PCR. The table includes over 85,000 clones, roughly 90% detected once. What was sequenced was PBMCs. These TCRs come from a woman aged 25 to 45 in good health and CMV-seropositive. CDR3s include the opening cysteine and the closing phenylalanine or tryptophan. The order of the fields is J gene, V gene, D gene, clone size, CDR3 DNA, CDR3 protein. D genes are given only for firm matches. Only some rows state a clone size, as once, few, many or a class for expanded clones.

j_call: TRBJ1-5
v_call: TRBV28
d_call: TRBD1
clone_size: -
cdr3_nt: TGTGCCAGCAGTGATACAGGGGGCAATCAGCCCCAGCATTTT
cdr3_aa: CASSDTGGNQPQHF

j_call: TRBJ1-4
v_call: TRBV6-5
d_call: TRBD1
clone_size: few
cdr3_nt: TGTGCCAGCAGCTACACAGGGGGAAGGGAAAAACTGTTTTTT
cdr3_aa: CASSYTGGREKLFF

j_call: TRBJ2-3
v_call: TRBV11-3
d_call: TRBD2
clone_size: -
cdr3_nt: TGTGCCAGCAGCGGCGGGGGACCTCTGGGTACGCAGTATTTT
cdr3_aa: CASSGGGPLGTQYF

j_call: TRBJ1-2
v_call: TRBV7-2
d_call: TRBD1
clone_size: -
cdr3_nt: TGTGCCAGCAGCCTCCGACAGGGCTTTGTTTGGTATGGCTACACCTTC
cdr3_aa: CASSLRQGFVWYGYTF

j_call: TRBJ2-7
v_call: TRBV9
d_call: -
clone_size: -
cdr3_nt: TGTGCCAGCAGCGTAGGCCCCGGGGACGAGCAGTACTTC
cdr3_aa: CASSVGPGDEQYF

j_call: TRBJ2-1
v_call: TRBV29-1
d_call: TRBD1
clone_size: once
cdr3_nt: TGCAGCGTTGAAATTGGGCAGGGGGAAAGTGAGCAGTTCTTC
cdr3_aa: CSVEIGQGESEQFF

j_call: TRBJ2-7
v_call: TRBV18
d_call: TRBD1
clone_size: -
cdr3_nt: TGTGCCAGCTCGCCGGGACAGGGGACGAGCTCCTACGAGCAGTACTTC
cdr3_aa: CASSPGQGTSSYEQYF

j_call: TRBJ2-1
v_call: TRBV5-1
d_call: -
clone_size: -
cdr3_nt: TGCGCCAGCAGCCCTTTCTGGAGGGAGAGCTCCTACAATGAGCAGTTCTTC
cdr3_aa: CASSPFWRESSYNEQFF

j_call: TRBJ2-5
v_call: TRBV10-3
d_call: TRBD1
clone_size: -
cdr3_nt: TGTGCCACCGGACAGGGGGCAGAGACCCAGTACTTC
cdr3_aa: CATGQGAETQYF

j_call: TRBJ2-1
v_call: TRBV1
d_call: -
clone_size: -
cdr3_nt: TGCACCAGCAGCTTTCGCTCCTGTAGCGCCATATTCGAACCCAATGAGCAGTTCTTC
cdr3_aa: CTSSFRSCSAIFEPNEQFF

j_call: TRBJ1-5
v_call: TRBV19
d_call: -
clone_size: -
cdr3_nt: TGTGCCAGTAGCCAAGGAGGAAGCAATCAGCCCCAGCATTTT
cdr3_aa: CASSQGGSNQPQHF

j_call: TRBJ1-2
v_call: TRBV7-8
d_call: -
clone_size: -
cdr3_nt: TGTGCCAGCAGCTTACTGACAGGCTATGGCTACACCTTC
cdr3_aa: CASSLLTGYGYTF

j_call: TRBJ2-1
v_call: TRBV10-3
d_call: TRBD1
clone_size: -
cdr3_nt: TGTGCCATCAGTAAGGGACAGGACTCCTACAATGAGCAGTTCTTC
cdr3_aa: CAISKGQDSYNEQFF

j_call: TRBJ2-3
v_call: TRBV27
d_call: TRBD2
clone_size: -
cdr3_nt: TGTGCCAGCAGTTTAGGGGGGGTAAGCACAGATACGCAGTATTTT
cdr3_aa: CASSLGGVSTDTQYF

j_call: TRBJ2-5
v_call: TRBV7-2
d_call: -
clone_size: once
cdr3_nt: TGTGCCAGCAGCTTAGGACAGCTCCAAGAGACCCAGTACTTC
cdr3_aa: CASSLGQLQETQYF

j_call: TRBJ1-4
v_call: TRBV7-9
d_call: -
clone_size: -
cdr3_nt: TGTGCCAGCACCCGCCGGGAAGGGATTAATGAAAAACTGTTTTTT
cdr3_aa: CASTRREGINEKLFF

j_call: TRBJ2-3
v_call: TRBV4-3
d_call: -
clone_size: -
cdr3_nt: TGCGCCAGCAGCCAAGATAACAGGCGGTTGGGCACAGATACGCAGTATTTT
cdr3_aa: CASSQDNRRLGTDTQYF

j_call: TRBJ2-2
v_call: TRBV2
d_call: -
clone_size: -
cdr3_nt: TGTGCCAGCAGTGGGGCCCTCGAACACACCGGGGAGCTGTTTTTT
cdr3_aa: CASSGALEHTGELFF

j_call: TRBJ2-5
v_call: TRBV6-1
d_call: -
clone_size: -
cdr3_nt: TGTGCCAGCAGCAAACAAGAGGCCCAGTACTTC
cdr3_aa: CASSKQEAQYF

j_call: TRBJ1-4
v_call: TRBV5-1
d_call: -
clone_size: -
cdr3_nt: TGCGCCAGCTCGGTGGGGGCGGCGACTGAAAAACTGTTTTTT
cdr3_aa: CASSVGAATEKLFF

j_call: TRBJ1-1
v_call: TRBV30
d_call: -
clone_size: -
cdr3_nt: TGTGCCTGGATCCCCCTGCCAGGCGACATGATGGGCACTGAAGCTTTCTTT
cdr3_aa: CAWIPLPGDMMGTEAFF

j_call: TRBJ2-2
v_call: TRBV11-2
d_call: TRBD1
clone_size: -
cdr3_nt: TGTGCCAGCCGGCCCCCGGGACAGGGAATAACCGGGGAGCTGTTTTTT
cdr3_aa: CASRPPGQGITGELFF

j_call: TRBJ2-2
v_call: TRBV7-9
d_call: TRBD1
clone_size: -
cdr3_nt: TGTGCCAGCAAGGGGGCAGGGCCAACCGGGGAGCTGTTTTTT
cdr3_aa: CASKGAGPTGELFF

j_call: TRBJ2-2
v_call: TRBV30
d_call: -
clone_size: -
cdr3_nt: TGTGCCTGGACTAGGGGGGGCTCGAACACCGGGGAGCTGTTTTTT
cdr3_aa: CAWTRGGSNTGELFF

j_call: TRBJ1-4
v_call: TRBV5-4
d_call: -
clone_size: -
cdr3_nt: TGTGCCAGCAGCCCGGGGCAGGGGTACGGAGAAAAACTGTTTTTT
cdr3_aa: CASSPGQGYGEKLFF

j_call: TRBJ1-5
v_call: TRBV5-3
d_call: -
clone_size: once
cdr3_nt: TGTGCCAGAAGCCTGACGGCCCAGGGCTTAGGGAAGCGCAATCAGCCCCAGCATTTT
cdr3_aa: CARSLTAQGLGKRNQPQHF

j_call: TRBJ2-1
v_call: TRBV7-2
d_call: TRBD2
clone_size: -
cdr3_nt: TGTGCCAGCAGCTTACCCACCTTTAGCGGGAGGTTCAATGAGCAGTTCTTC
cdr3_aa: CASSLPTFSGRFNEQFF

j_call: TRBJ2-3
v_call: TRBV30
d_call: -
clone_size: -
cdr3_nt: TGTGCCTGGAATTTGGGAGGCGATACGCAGTATTTT
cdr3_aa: CAWNLGGDTQYF